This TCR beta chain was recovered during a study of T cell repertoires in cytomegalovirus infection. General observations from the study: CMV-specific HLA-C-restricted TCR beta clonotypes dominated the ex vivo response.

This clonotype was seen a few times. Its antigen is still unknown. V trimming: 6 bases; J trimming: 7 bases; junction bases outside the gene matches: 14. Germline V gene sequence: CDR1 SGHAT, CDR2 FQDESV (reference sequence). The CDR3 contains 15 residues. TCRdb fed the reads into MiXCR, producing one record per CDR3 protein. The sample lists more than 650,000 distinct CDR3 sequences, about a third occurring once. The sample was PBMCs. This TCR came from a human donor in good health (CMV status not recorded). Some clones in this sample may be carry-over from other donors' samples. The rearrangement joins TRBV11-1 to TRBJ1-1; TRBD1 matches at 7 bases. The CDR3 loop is CASSQRQGRGYEAFF. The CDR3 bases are TGTGCCAGCAGTCAAAGACAGGGACGGGGATATGAAGCTTTCTTT.